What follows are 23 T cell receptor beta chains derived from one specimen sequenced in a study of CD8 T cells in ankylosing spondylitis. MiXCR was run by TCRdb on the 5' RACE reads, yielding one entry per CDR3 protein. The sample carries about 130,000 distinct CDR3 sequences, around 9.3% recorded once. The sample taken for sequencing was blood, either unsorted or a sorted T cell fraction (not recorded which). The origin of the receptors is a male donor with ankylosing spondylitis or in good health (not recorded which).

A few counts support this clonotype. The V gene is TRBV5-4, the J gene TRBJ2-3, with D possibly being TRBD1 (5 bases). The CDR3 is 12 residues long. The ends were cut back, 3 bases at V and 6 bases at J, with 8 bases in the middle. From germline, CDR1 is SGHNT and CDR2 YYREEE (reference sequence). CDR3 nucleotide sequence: TGTGCCAGCAGCTCAGGGTGGGATACGCAGTATTTT. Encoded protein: CASSSGWDTQYF.

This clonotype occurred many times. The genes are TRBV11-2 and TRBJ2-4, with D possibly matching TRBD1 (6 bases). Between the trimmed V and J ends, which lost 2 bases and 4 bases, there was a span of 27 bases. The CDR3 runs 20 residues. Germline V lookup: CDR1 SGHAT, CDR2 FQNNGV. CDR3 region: CASSLRAPGALTAEKNIQYF. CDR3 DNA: TGTGCCAGCAGCTTACGGGCACCAGGGGCGCTTACGGCCGAAAAAAACATTCAGTACTTC.

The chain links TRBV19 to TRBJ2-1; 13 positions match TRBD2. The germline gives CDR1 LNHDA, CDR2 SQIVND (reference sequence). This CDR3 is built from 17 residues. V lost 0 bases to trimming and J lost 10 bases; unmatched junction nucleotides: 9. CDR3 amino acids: CASSIDGGLAGEGEQFF. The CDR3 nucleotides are TGTGCCAGTAGTATAGATGGCGGACTAGCGGGAGAGGGGGAGCAGTTCTTC.

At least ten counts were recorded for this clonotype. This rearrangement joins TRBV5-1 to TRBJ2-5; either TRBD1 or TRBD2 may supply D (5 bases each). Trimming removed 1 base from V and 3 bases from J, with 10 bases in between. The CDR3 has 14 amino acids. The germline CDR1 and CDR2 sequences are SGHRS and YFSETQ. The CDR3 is CASSLTGTEETQYF. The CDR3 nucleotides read TGCGCCAGCAGCTTGACCGGGACGGAAGAGACCCAGTACTTC.

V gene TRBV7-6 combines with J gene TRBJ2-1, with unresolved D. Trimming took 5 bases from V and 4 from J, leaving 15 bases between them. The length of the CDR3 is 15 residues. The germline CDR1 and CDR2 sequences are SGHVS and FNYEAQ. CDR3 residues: CASSPTNSQYNEQFF. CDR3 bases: TGTGCCAGCAGCCCCACGAACAGCCAGTACAATGAGCAGTTCTTC.

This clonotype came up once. The CDR3 sequence: CASRGTGGQPQHF. CDR3 nucleotides: TGTGCCAGTAGGGGCACCGGAGGTCAGCCCCAGCATTTT. The chain uses TRBV19 and TRBJ1-5, with no clear D. The CDR3 covers 13 residues. The germline gives CDR1 LNHDA, CDR2 SQIVND (reference sequence). V lost 6 bases and J lost 6, with 12 bases in between.

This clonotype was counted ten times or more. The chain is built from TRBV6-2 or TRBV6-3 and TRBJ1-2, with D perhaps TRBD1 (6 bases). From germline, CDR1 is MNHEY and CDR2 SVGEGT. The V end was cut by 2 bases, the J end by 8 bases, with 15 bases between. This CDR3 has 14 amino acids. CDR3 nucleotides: TGTGCCAGCAGTTACGGGGGCGCAAGTTCCGGCTACACCTTC. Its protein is CASSYGGASSGYTF.

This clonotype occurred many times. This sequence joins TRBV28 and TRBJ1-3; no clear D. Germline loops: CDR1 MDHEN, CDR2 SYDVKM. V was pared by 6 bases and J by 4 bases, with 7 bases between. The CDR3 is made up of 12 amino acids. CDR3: CASRTTGNTIYF. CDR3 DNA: TGTGCCAGCAGGACGACAGGAAACACCATATATTTT.

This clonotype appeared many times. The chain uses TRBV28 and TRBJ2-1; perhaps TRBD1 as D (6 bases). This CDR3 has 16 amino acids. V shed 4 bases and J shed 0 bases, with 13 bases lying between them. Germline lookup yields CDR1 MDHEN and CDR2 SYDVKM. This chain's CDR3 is CASSSNRASSYNEQFF. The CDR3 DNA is TGTGCCAGCAGTTCAAACAGGGCAAGCTCCTACAATGAGCAGTTCTTC.

The chain's CDR3 is CASSLGQGTEAFF. The DNA for the CDR3 is TGTGCCAGCAGTTTAGGACAGGGCACTGAAGCTTTCTTT. The rearrangement joins TRBV12-3 or TRBV12-4 to TRBJ1-1; 7 bases fit TRBD1. The CDR3 sequence is 13 residues long. J lost 4 bases, V lost 1 base, and 0 bases had no gene match.

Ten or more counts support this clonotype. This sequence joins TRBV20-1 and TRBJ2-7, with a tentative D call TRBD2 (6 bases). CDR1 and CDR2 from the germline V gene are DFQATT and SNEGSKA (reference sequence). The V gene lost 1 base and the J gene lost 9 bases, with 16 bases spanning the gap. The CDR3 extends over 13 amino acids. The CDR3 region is CSARGAGRFGQYF. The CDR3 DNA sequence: TGCAGTGCTAGAGGGGCAGGGAGGTTTGGGCAGTACTTC.

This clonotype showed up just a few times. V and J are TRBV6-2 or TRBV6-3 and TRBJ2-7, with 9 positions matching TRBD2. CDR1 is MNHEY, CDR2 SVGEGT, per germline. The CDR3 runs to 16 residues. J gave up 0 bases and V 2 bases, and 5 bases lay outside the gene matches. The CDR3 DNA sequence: TGTGCCAGCAGTTACCAAGCGGGAGGTAACTCCTACGAGCAGTACTTC. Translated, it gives CASSYQAGGNSYEQYF.

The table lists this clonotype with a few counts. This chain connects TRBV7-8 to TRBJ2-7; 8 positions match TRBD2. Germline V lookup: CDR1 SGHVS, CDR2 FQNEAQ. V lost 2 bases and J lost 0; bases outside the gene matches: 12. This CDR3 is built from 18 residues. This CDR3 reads CASSLMRREVYSSYEQYF. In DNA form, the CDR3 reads TGTGCCAGCAGCTTAATGCGGCGGGAGGTATATAGCTCCTACGAGCAGTACTTC.

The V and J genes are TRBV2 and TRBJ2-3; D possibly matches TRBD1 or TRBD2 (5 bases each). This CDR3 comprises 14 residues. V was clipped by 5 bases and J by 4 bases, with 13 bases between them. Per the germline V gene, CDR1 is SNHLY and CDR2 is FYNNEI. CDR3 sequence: CASSYGGEADTQYF. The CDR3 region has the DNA TGTGCCAGCAGTTATGGGGGAGAGGCAGATACGCAGTATTTT. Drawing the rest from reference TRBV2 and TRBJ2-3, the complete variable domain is EPEVTQTPSHQVTQMGQEVILRCVPISNHLYFYWYRQILGQKVEFLVSFYNNEISEKSEIFDDQFSVERPDGSNFTLKIRSTKLEDSAMYFCASSYGGEADTQYFGPGTRLTVL.

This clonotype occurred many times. The CDR3 spells CASKIPGPTQETQYF. The CDR3 coding sequence is TGTGCCAGCAAAATTCCGGGCCCCACACAAGAGACCCAGTACTTC. V is TRBV28 and J is TRBJ2-5; no definite D call. CDR1 is MDHEN and CDR2 is SYDVKM in the germline V gene. V lost 7 bases and J 2 bases, leaving 17 bases between the germline ends. The CDR3 runs 15 residues.

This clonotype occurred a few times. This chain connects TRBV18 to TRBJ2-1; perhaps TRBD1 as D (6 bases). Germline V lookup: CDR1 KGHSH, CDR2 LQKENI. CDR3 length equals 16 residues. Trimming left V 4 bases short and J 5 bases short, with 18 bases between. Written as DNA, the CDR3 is TGTGCCAGCTCACAAATACAGGGAGCTCTGAACAATGAGCAGTTCTTC. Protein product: CASSQIQGALNNEQFF.

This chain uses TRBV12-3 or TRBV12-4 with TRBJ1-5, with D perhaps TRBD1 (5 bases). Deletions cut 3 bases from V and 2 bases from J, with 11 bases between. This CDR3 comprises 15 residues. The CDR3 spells CASSFSGTGNQPQHF. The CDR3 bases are TGTGCCAGCAGTTTTTCAGGGACTGGCAATCAGCCCCAGCATTTT.

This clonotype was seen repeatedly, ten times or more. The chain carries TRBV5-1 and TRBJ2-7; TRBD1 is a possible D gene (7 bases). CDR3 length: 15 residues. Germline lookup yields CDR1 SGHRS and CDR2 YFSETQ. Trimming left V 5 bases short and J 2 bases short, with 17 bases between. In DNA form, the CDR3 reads TGCGCCAGCAGTCCGCAGGGGGACTTGACCTACGAGCAGTACTTC. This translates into CASSPQGDLTYEQYF.

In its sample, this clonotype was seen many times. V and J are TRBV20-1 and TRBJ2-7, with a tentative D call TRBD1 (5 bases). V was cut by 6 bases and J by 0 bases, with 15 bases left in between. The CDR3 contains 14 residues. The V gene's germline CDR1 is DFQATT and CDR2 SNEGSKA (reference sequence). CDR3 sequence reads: CSADIRQSSYEQYF. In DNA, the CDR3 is TGCAGTGCCGACATCAGACAGAGCTCCTACGAGCAGTACTTC.

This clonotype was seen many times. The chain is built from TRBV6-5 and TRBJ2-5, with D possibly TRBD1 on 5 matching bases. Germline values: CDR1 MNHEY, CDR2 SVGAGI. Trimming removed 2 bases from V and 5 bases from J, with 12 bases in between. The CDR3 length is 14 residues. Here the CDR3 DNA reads TGTGCCAGCAGTTACAGTTCAGGGCGGGAGACCCAGTACTTC. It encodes CASSYSSGRETQYF.

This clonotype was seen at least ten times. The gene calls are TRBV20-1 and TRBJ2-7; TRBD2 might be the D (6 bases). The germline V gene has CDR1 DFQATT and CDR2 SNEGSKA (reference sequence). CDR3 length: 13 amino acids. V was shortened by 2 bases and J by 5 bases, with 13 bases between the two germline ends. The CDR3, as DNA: TGCAGTGCTAGAATCGCTAGCGCCCACGAGCAGTACTTC. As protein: CSARIASAHEQYF.

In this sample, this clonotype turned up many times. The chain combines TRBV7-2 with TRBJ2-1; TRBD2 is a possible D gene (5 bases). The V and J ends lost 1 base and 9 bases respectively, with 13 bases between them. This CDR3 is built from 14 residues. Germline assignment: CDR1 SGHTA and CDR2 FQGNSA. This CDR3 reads CASSLVSRGTEQFF. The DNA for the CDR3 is TGTGCCAGCAGCTTAGTCAGCCGGGGAACTGAGCAGTTCTTC.

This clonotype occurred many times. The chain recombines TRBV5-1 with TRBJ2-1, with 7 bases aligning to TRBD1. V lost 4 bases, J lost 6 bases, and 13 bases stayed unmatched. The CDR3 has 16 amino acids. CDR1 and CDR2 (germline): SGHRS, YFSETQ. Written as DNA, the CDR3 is TGCGCCAGCAGCGCTAGGGAGACAGGGTCTCCCAATGAGCAGTTCTTC. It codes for CASSARETGSPNEQFF.